Below, 9 T cell receptor beta chains from the same sample are listed, as sequenced in a study of blood T cell repertoires in COVID-19. Libraries were prepared by immunoSEQ multiplex PCR; TCRdb keeps only in-frame clonotypes and omits some of them. The sample has 150,000 to 200,000 clones; approximately 85% are singletons. Source material: PBMCs or T cells enriched from blood (not recorded which). These receptors were collected from a man aged 40-49 years who had recovered from COVID-19.

The chain is built from TRBV29-1 and TRBJ1-2, with D possibly matching TRBD1 (5 bases). V gave up 3 bases and J gave up 7 bases, with 24 bases separating them. Germline loops: CDR1 SQVTM, CDR2 ANQGSEA. The CDR3 extends over 16 amino acids. The DNA of the CDR3 is TGCAGCGTTGAGACAGCCTACAGTGGGGCCCCTCGTGGCTACACCTTC. This translates into CSVETAYSGAPRGYTF.

The genes are TRBV5-1 and TRBJ1-5, with no clear D. V lost 4 bases, J lost 6 bases, and 11 bases lay in between. This CDR3 is 13 amino acids long. CDR1 is SGHRS, CDR2 YFSETQ, per germline. The CDR3 nucleotides are TGCGCCAGCAGCCTAGGCGGGATTCAGCCCCAGCATTTT. This gives the protein CASSLGGIQPQHF. Supplemented by reference TRBV5-1 and TRBJ1-5, the full variable domain reads KAGVTQTPRYLIKTRGQQVTLSCSPISGHRSVSWYQQTPGQGLQFLFEYFSETQRNKGNFPGRFSGRQFSNSRSEMNVSTLELGDSALYLCASSLGGIQPQHFGDGTRLSIL.

The V and J genes are TRBV6-5 and TRBJ2-7, with 7 bases lining up with TRBD2. CDR3 length equals 14 residues. Germline V gene data show CDR1 as MNHEY and CDR2 as SVGAGI. V shed 3 bases and J 7 bases; nucleotides not matched to a gene: 9. The CDR3 nucleotides are TGTGCCAGCAGTTATGGGGGAGGGCCAGGTGAGCAGTACTTC. It is translated as CASSYGGGPGEQYF.

V usage is TRBV2 and J usage is TRBJ1-6; no definite D call. The germline V and J ends were trimmed by 4 bases and 8 bases, with 6 bases remaining between them. Looked up from germline, CDR1 is SNHLY and CDR2 is FYNNEI. CDR3 length equals 12 residues. CDR3 DNA: TGTGCCAGCAGTGCTCAGGATTCACCCCTCCACTTT. Translating gives CASSAQDSPLHF.

The chain joins TRBV9 to TRBJ2-2; no clear D. The germline CDR1 and CDR2 sequences are SGDLS and YYNGEE. The V end lost 0 bases, the J end lost 6 bases, and 15 bases lay between the germline ends. The CDR3 runs to 16 residues. The DNA for the CDR3 is TGTGCCAGCAGCGTAGAAGTGGGCCTCAACGCCGGGGAGCTGTTTTTT. Amino acid sequence: CASSVEVGLNAGELFF.

This sequence joins TRBV12-2 and TRBJ2-3; the D call of TRBD1 is as the table states it, not checked on the DNA. TRBV12-2 constitutes a pseudogene. The CDR3 has 13 amino acids. The CDR3: CASRRDITDTQYF. CDR3 in DNA: TGTGCAAGTCGTCGGGACATTACAGATACGCAGTATTTT.

V is TRBV5-4 and J is TRBJ2-5; 10 bases fit TRBD1. The CDR3 extends over 15 amino acids. V was pared by 6 bases and J by 0 bases, with 5 bases of the junction left unmatched. Germline CDR1 and CDR2: SGHNT and YYREEE (reference sequence). CDR3 loop: CASTRDRGNQETQYF. CDR3 nucleotides: TGTGCCAGCACACGGGACAGGGGAAACCAAGAGACCCAGTACTTC.

This chain links TRBV28 with TRBJ1-4, with D unresolved. V lost 6 bases and J lost 8, with 10 bases in between. The CDR3 loop spans 12 amino acids. Germline CDR1 and CDR2: MDHEN and SYDVKM. CDR3 in DNA: TGTGCCAGCAGCCCCGGTCGAGAAAAACTGTTTTTT. Translation: CASSPGREKLFF.

This clone came up once. V and J are TRBV29-1 and TRBJ1-5; no clear D. The CDR3 loop spans 13 amino acids. Germline V gene sequence: CDR1 SQVTM, CDR2 ANQGSEA. Trimming removed 4 bases from V and 0 bases from J, with 7 bases in between. Here the CDR3 DNA reads TGCAGCGTTGCAAGAGGTAGCAATCAGCCCCAGCATTTT. Translated: CSVARGSNQPQHF.